Shown below are 19 T cell receptor beta chains from a single sample sequenced in a study of breast tumors, draining lymph nodes, adjacent tissues. Each CDR3 protein gets one entry after TCRdb re-called the multiplex PCR reads with MiXCR. The repertoire consists of about 66,000 distinct CDR3 sequences, with approximately 45% occurring once and the leading ten covering 8% to 9.5%. Sequenced material: breast tumor tissue. These receptors all stem from a female donor with breast cancer. Some clones in this sample may be carry-over from other donors' samples.

This clonotype was found many times. The chain combines TRBV5-4 with TRBJ2-3; D may be TRBD2 (6 bases). The V gene's germline CDR1 is SGHNT and CDR2 YYREEE (reference sequence). Trimming took off 5 bases at V and 5 bases at J, with 18 bases between the two ends. CDR3 length: 15 amino acids. The CDR3 bases are TGTGCCAGCAGTCTAGCGTCCGGGGACTTAGATACGCAGTATTTT. Protein product: CASSLASGDLDTQYF.

In the case of this clonotype: With a much larger clone just one base away, this may be a read error. The J gene is TRBJ1-4, the V gene TRBV30; D gene uncertain. The CDR3 sequence is 16 residues long. Germline V CDR1 and CDR2: GTSNPN, SVGIG (reference sequence). The CDR3: CAWSVGSPGVNERLFF. CDR3 sequence (DNA): TGTGCCTGGAGTGTAGGCTCTCCTGGAGTTAATGAAAGACTGTTTTTT.

The table lists this clonotype with a few counts. J is TRBJ2-5 and V is TRBV7-2; 9 bases agree with TRBD2. CDR1 is SGHTA, CDR2 FQGNSA, per germline. The CDR3 totals 17 residues. V shed 0 bases, J shed 2 bases, and the junction held 7 bases outside the gene matches. DNA for the CDR3: TGTGCCAGCAGCTTAGCTCGAGGCGGGAGGGAACAAGAGACCCAGTACTTC. This sequence encodes CASSLARGGREQETQYF.

CDR3 sequence reads: CASSFPHNEKLFF. Written as DNA, the CDR3 is TGTGCCAGCAGTTTCCCCCACAACGAAAAACTGTTTTTT. The J gene is TRBJ1-4, the V gene TRBV7-9; D is unresolved. Germline values: CDR1 SEHNR, CDR2 FQNEAQ (reference sequence). V was trimmed by 6 bases and J by 8 bases, leaving 13 bases between them. This CDR3 comprises 13 residues.

This clonotype was detected ten times or more. A much larger clone differs from this one at a single base, so this may be a read error. J is TRBJ1-2 and V is TRBV20-1, with D uncertain. There are 12 residues in the CDR3. CDR1 is DFQATT, CDR2 SNEGSKA, per germline (reference sequence). CDR3 coding DNA: TGCAGTGCTAGACCCATTTTATATGGCTCCACCTTC. This encodes CSARPILYGSTF.

The V call is TRBV10-2, the J call TRBJ2-3; 8 bases match TRBD2. Germline CDR1 WSHSY, CDR2 SAAADI. The junction had 5 bases not matched to a gene; V was cut back by 4 bases and J by 2 bases. The CDR3 is 15 residues long. CDR3 residues: CASSASSGNTDTQYF. The DNA for the CDR3 is TGCGCCAGCAGTGCTAGTAGCGGGAACACAGATACGCAGTATTTT.

This clonotype showed up many times. The rearrangement uses TRBV19 and TRBJ1-2; D not certain. Germline values: CDR1 LNHDA, CDR2 SQIVND (reference sequence). This CDR3 has 14 residues. The V end lost 6 bases, the J end lost 0 bases, and 11 bases lay between the germline ends. The CDR3 DNA reads TGTGCCAGTAGACCCAGACAATCTAACTATGGCTACACCTTC. Translation gives CASRPRQSNYGYTF.

This CDR3 reads CASSSTGTAETQYF. Here the CDR3 DNA reads TGTGCCAGCAGTTCTACCGGGACAGCCGAGACCCAGTACTTC. J is TRBJ2-5 and V is TRBV6-6, with 7 bases identical to TRBD1. The CDR3 totals 14 residues. Losses at the gene ends were 4 bases for V and 5 bases for J; bases not matched to a gene: 7. CDR1 is MNHNY and CDR2 is SVGAGI in the germline V gene (reference sequence).

The V and J genes are TRBV6-5 and TRBJ1-1; unclear D gene. The germline CDR1 and CDR2 sequences are MNHEY and SVGAGI. Trimming removed 1 base from V and 1 base from J, with 10 bases in between. The length of the CDR3 is 15 residues. The DNA of the CDR3 is TGTGCCAGCAGTTACTTGGATCTGGGGAACACTGAAGCTTTCTTT. It translates to CASSYLDLGNTEAFF.

In regard to this clonotype: A read error may explain this, as a much larger clone is one base away. The chain joins TRBV5-6 to TRBJ2-1; maybe TRBD2 (5 bases). CDR1 and CDR2 from the germline V gene are SGHDT and YYEEEE. The CDR3 runs to 18 residues. Trimming pared 3 bases from V and 0 bases from J, leaving 19 bases between. For the CDR3, the DNA is TGTGCCAGCAGCTCCCCGTTACCAGCGGAAGGCTCCTACAATGAGCAGTTCTTC. Protein product: CASSSPLPAEGSYNEQFF.

This clonotype was counted at least ten times. V is TRBV11-3 and J is TRBJ2-3, with 12 bases identical to TRBD2. The CDR3 contains 18 residues. Germline CDR1 and CDR2: SGHNT and YENEEA. With 4 bases clipped from V and 3 bases from J, the junction kept 11 bases outside the gene matches. CDR3 nucleotide sequence: TGTGCCAGCAGCTCTCCCTTGACTAGCGGGGGAGGAACAGATACGCAGTATTTT. It yields the protein CASSSPLTSGGGTDTQYF. The whole variable domain, filled in from reference TRBV11-3 and TRBJ2-3, reads EAGVVQSPRYKIIEKKQPVAFWCNPISGHNTLYWYLQNLGQGPELLIRYENEEAVDDSQLPKDRFSAERLKGVDSTLKIQPAELGDSAVYLCASSSPLTSGGGTDTQYFGPGTRLTVL.

The chain carries TRBV6-1 and TRBJ1-1; D is perhaps TRBD1 (5 bases). V was trimmed by 4 bases and J by 6 bases, leaving 15 bases between them. This CDR3 region has 14 residues. Germline V lookup: CDR1 MNHNS, CDR2 SASEGT. CDR3 residues: CASSVRGLGAEAFF. The CDR3 nucleotides read TGTGCCAGCAGTGTGAGAGGGTTGGGGGCTGAAGCTTTCTTT.

Points on this clonotype: With a much larger clone just one base away, this may be a read error. J is TRBJ1-2 and V is TRBV5-6; TRBD1 is a possible D gene (5 bases). Trimming removed 4 bases from V and 0 bases from J, with 22 bases in between. CDR3 length: 18 residues. Germline V lookup: CDR1 SGHDT, CDR2 YYEEEE. The CDR3 DNA reads TGTGCCAGCAGCCATTGGGGCACGTCGACCCCTGCTAACTATGGCTACACCTTC. It codes for CASSHWGTSTPANYGYTF.

This clonotype has ten or more counts. The chain joins TRBV6-5 to TRBJ2-1; D is ambiguous. The CDR3 contains 15 residues. Trimming pared 2 bases from V and 6 bases from J, leaving 14 bases between. Germline assignment: CDR1 MNHEY and CDR2 SVGAGI. The CDR3 DNA reads TGTGCCAGCAGTTACCACGAGTTTCTCAGCAATGAGCAGTTCTTC. Translation gives CASSYHEFLSNEQFF.

This chain joins TRBV7-2 and TRBJ2-3; TRBD2 aligns across 10 bases. Germline V lookup: CDR1 SGHTA, CDR2 FQGNSA. CDR3 length: 17 amino acids. The V gene end was trimmed by 6 bases and the J gene end by 11 bases; junction bases not matched to a gene: 20. The CDR3 region is CASSKTPSGRAGEGQYF. CDR3 in DNA: TGTGCCAGCAGTAAAACCCCCAGCGGGAGGGCCGGGGAGGGGCAGTATTTT. The full variable domain, rest sourced from reference TRBV7-2 and TRBJ2-3, is GAGVSQSPSNKVTEKGKDVELRCDPISGHTALYWYRQSLGQGLEFLIYFQGNSAPDKSGLPSDRFSAERTGGSVSTLTIQRTQQEDSAVYLCASSKTPSGRAGEGQYFGPGTRLTVL.

This clonotype showed up just a few times. The J gene is TRBJ2-1, the V gene TRBV9; the D gene is possibly TRBD2 (5 bases). Germline loops: CDR1 SGDLS, CDR2 YYNGEE. The CDR3 is made up of 13 amino acids. As DNA, the CDR3 is TGTGCGGAACAGCGGAGCTCCTACAATGAGCAGTTCTTC. Its translation: CAEQRSSYNEQFF. Together with reference TRBV9 and TRBJ2-1, the CDR3 gives the full variable domain: DSGVTQTPKHLITATGQRVTLRCSPRSGDLSVYWYQQSLDQGLQFLIQYYNGEERAKGNILERFSAQQFPDLHSELNLSSLELGDSALYFCAEQRSSYNEQFFGPGTRLTVL.

This clonotype was seen a few times. V and J are TRBV4-1 and TRBJ1-1; 7 positions agree with TRBD1. Germline V gene data show CDR1 as MGHRA and CDR2 as YSYEKL. The trim removed 4 bases at V and 10 bases at J, leaving 9 bases unmatched. The CDR3 length is 13 residues. CDR3 nucleotides: TGCGCCAGCAGCCCCCCAACAGGGGTTCCAGCTTTCTTT. Its protein is CASSPPTGVPAFF.

The genes are TRBV7-6 and TRBJ2-5; 11 bases agree with TRBD1. Germline CDR1 reads SGHVS; CDR2 reads FNYEAQ. V lost 8 bases, J lost 4 bases, and 9 bases stayed unmatched. The CDR3 is made up of 15 amino acids. The DNA of the CDR3 is TGTGCCAGCGGTCCCGGGACAGGGGGAGGAGAGACCCAGTACTTC. Protein product: CASGPGTGGGETQYF.

The sample holds many counts of this clonotype. The chain uses TRBV6-6 and TRBJ1-4, with 8 bases aligning to TRBD1. Germline CDR1 is MNHNY and CDR2 is SVGAGI (reference sequence). CDR3 length: 16 residues. V lost 0 bases to trimming and J lost 8 bases; unmatched junction nucleotides: 8. The CDR3 here is CASSYSTSDRGEKLFF. The CDR3 DNA reads TGTGCCAGCAGTTACTCTACCTCAGACAGGGGCGAAAAACTGTTTTTT.